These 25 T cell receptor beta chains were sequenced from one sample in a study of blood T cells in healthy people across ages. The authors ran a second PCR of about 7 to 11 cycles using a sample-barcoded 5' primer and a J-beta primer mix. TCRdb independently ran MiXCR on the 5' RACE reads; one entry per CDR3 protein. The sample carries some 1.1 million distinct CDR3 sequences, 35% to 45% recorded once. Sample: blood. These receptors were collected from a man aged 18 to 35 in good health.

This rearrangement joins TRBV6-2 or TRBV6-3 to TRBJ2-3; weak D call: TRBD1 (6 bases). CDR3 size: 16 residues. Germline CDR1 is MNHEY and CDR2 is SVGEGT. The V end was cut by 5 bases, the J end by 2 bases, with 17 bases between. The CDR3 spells CASSHHRASLTDTQYF. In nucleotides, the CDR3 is TGTGCCAGCAGTCACCACAGGGCCTCTCTCACAGATACGCAGTATTTT.

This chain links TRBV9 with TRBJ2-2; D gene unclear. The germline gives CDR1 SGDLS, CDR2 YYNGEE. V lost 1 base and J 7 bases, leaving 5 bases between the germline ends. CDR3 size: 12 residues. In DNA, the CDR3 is TGTGCCAGCAGCGTAAGGGACGGGGAGCTGTTTTTT. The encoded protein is CASSVRDGELFF. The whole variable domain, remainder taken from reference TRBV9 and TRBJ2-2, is DSGVTQTPKHLITATGQRVTLRCSPRSGDLSVYWYQQSLDQGLQFLIQYYNGEERAKGNILERFSAQQFPDLHSELNLSSLELGDSALYFCASSVRDGELFFGEGSRLTVL.

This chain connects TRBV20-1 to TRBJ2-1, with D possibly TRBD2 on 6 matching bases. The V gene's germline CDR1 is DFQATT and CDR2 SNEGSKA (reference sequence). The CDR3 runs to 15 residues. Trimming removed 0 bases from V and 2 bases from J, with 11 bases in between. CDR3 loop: CSARDLTSPYNEQFF. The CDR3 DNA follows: TGCAGTGCTAGAGATTTAACTAGCCCCTACAATGAGCAGTTCTTC.

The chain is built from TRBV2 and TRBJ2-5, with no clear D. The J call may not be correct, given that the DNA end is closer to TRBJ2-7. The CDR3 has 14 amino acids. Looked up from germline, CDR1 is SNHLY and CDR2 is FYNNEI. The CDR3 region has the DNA TGTGCCAGCAGTGAAGCGGTCCCATACTACGAGCAGTACTTC. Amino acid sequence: CASSEAVPYYEQYF.

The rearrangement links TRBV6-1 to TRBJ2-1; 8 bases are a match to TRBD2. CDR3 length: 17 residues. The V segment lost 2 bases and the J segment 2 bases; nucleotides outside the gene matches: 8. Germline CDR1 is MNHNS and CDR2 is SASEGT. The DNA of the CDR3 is TGTGCCAGCAGTGAATCCTTTACGCGGGGGGCCTACAATGAGCAGTTCTTC. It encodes CASSESFTRGAYNEQFF.

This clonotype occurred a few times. The CDR3 DNA is TGTGCCAGCAGTTTCCAGATTAATGAAAAACTGTTTTTT. As protein: CASSFQINEKLFF. V usage is TRBV28 and J usage is TRBJ1-4; D gene unclear. The V end was cut by 3 bases, the J end by 4 bases, with 6 bases between. CDR3 length: 13 amino acids. CDR1 MDHEN and CDR2 SYDVKM come from the germline V gene.

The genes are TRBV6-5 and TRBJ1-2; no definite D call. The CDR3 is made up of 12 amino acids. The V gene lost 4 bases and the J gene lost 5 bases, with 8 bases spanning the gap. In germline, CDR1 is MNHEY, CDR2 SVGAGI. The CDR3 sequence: CASSSHRYGYTF. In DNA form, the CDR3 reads TGTGCCAGCAGTTCGCACCGATATGGCTACACCTTC.

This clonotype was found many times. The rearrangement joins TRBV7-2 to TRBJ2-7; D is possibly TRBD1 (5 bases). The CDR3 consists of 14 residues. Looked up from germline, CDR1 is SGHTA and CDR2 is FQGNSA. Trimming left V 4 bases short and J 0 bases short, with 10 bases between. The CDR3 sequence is CASSSDRNSYEQYF. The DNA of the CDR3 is TGTGCCAGCAGCTCCGACAGAAACTCCTACGAGCAGTACTTC.

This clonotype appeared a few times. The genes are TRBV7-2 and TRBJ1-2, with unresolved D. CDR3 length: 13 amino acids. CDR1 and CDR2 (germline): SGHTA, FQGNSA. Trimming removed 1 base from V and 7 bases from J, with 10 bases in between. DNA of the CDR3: TGTGCCAGCAGCTTAGTTACCGGGGTTGGCTACACCTTC. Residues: CASSLVTGVGYTF.

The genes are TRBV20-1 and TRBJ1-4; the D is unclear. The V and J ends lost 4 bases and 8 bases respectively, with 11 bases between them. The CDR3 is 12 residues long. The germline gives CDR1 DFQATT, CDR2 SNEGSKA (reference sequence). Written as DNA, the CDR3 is TGCAGTGCTACTGCTGGAATAGAAAAACTGTTTTTT. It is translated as CSATAGIEKLFF.

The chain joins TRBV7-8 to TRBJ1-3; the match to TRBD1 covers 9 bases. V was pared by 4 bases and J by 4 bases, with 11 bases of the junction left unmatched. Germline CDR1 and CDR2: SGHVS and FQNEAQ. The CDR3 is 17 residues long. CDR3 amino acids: CASSSPPGQGWGNTIYF. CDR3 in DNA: TGTGCCAGCAGCTCACCCCCGGGACAGGGTTGGGGAAACACCATATATTTT.

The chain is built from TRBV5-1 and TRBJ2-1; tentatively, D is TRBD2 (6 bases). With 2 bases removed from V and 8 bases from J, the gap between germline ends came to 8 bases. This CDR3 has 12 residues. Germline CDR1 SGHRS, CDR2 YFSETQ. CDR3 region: CASSFWGDEQFF. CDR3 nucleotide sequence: TGCGCCAGCAGCTTTTGGGGGGATGAGCAGTTCTTC.

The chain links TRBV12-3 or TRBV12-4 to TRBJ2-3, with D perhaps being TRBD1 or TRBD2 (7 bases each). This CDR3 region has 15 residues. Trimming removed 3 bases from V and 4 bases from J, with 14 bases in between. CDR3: CASSFYAGGADTQYF. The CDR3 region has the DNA TGTGCCAGCAGTTTCTACGCAGGGGGGGCAGATACGCAGTATTTT.

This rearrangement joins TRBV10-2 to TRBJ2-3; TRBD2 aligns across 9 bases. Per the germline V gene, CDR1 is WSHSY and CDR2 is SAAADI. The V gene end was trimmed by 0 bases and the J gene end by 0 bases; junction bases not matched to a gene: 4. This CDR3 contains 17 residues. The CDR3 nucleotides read TGCGCCAGCAGTGAGTCAAGGGCGGGGGGGAGCACAGATACGCAGTATTTT. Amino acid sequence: CASSESRAGGSTDTQYF.

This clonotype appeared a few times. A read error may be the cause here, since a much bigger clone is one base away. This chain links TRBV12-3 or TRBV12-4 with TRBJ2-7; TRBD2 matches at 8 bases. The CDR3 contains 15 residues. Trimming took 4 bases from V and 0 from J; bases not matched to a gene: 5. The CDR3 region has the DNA TGTGCCAGCAGTTGGACGAGCGGGGGCTCCTACGAGCAGTACTTC. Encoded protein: CASSWTSGGSYEQYF.

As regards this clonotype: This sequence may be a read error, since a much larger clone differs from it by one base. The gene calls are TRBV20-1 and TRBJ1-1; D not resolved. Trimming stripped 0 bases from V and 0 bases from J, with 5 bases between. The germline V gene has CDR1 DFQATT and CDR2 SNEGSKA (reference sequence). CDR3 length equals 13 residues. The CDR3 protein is CSARETLNTEAFF. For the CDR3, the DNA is TGCAGTGCTAGAGAGACATTGAACACTGAAGCTTTCTTT.

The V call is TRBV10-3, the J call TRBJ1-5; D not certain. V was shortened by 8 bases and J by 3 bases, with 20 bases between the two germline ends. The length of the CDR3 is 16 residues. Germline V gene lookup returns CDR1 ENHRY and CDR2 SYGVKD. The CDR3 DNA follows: TGTGCCATCCTTATGGAGGCAGCACACTTCAATCAGCCCCAGCATTTT. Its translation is CAILMEAAHFNQPQHF.

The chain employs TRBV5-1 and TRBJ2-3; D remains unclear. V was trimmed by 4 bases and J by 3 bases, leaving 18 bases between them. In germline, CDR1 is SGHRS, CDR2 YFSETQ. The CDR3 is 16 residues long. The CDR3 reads CASSGTASVRTDTQYF. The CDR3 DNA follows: TGCGCCAGCAGCGGAACCGCGAGTGTCCGGACAGATACGCAGTATTTT.

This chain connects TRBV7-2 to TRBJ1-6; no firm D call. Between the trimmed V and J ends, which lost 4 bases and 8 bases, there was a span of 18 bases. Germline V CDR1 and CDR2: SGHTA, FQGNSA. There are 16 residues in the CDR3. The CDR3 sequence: CASSSVARAGYSPLHF. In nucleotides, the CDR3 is TGTGCCAGCAGCTCAGTCGCGAGGGCGGGCTATTCACCCCTCCACTTT. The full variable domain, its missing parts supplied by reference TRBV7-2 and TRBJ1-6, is GAGVSQSPSNKVTEKGKDVELRCDPISGHTALYWYRQSLGQGLEFLIYFQGNSAPDKSGLPSDRFSAERTGGSVSTLTIQRTQQEDSAVYLCASSSVARAGYSPLHFGNGTRLTVT.

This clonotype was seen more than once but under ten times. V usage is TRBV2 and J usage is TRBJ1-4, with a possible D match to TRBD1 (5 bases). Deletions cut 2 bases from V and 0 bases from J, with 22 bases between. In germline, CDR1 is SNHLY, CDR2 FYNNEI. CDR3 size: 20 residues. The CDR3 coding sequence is TGTGCCAGCAGTGAATGGGGACCGCACCCCGCAATTGCAACTAATGAAAAACTGTTTTTT. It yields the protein CASSEWGPHPAIATNEKLFF.

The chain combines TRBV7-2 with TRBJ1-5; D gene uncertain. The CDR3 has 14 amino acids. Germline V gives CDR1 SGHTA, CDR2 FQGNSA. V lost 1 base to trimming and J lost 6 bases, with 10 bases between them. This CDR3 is CASSLGNSGQPQHF. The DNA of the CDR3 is TGTGCCAGCAGCTTAGGAAACTCGGGTCAGCCCCAGCATTTT.

In DNA, the CDR3 is TGTGCCAGCAGCCAAGCGCGGCTAGCGCTTATCTCCTACGAGCAGTACTTC. Translating gives CASSQARLALISYEQYF. The chain combines TRBV4-2 with TRBJ2-7; tentatively, D is TRBD2 (6 bases). Per germline, CDR1 LGHNA and CDR2 YNFKEQ. This CDR3 is built from 17 residues. V lost 1 base, J lost 0 bases, and 16 bases lay in between.

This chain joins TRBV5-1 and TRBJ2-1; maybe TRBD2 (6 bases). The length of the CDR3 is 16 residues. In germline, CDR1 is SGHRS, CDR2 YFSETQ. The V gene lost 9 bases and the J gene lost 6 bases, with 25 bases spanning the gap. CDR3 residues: CAITAPVASAGNEQFF. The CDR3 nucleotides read TGCGCCATTACAGCACCAGTGGCTAGCGCGGGCAATGAGCAGTTCTTC.

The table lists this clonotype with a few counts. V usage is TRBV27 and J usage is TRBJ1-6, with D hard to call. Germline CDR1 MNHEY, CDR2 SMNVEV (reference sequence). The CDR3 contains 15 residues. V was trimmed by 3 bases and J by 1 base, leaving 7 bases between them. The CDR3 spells CASSLTASYNSPLHF. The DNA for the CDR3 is TGTGCCAGCAGTTTGACGGCGTCCTATAATTCACCCCTCCACTTT.

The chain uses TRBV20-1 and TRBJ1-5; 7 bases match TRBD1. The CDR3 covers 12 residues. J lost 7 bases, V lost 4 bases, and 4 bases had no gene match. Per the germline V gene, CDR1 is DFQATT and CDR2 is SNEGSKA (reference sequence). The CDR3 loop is CSATPTGQPQHF. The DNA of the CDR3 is TGCAGTGCTACACCGACAGGGCAGCCCCAGCATTTT.